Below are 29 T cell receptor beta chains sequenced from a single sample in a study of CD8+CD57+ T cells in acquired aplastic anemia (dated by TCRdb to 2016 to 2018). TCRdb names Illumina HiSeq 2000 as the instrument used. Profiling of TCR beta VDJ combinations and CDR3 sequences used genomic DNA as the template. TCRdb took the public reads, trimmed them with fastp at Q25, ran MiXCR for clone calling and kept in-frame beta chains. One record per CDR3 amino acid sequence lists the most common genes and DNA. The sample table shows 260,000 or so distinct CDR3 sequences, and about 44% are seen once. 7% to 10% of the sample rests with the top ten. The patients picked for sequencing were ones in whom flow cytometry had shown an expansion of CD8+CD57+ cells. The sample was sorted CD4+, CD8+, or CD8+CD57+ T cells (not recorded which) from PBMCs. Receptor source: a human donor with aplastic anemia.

In nucleotides, the CDR3 is TGCAGTGCTAGAGATCTGGTAGCGGGAGCTTTCTTT. Protein sequence: CSARDLVAGAFF. This rearrangement joins TRBV20-1 to TRBJ1-1; D gene uncertain. Trimming cost V 0 bases and J 10 bases, with 12 bases left between them. Germline assignment: CDR1 DFQATT and CDR2 SNEGSKA (reference sequence). CDR3 size: 12 residues.

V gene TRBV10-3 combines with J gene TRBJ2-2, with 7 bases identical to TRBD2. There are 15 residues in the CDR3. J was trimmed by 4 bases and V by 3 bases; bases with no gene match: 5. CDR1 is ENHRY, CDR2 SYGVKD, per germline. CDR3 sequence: CAISEAGRLTGELFF. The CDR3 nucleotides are TGTGCCATCAGTGAAGCGGGGCGACTCACCGGGGAGCTGTTTTTT.

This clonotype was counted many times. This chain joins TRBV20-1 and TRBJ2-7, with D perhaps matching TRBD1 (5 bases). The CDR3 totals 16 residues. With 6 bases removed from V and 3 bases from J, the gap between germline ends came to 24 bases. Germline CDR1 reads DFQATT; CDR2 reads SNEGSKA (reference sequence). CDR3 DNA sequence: TGCAGTGCCAGGGTCATGGGGTCAGAGGCATTCTACGAGCAGTACTTC. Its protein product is CSARVMGSEAFYEQYF.

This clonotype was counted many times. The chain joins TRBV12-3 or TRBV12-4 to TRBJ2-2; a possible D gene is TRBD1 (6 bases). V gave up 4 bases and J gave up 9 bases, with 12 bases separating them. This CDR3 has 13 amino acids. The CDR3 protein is CASSSHRARELFF. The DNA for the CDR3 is TGTGCCAGCAGTTCGCACAGGGCCCGGGAGCTGTTTTTT.

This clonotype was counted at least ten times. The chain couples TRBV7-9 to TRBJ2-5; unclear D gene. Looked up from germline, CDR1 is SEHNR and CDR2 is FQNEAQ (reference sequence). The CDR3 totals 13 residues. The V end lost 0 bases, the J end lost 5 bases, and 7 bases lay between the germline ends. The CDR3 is CASSLAFGETQYF. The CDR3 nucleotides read TGTGCCAGCAGCTTAGCGTTCGGTGAGACCCAGTACTTC.

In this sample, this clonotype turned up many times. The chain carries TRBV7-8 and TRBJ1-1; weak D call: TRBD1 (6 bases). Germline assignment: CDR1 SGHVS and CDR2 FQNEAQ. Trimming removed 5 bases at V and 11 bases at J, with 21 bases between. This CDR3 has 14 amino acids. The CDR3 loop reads CASSPVGGGLGAFF. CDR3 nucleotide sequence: TGTGCCAGCAGCCCAGTAGGGGGAGGCCTCGGCGCTTTCTTT.

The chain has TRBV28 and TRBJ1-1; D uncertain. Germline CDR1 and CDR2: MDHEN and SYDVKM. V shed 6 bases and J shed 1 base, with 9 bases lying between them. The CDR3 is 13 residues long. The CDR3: CASRITQNTEAFF. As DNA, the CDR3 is TGTGCCAGCAGGATAACTCAGAACACTGAAGCTTTCTTT.

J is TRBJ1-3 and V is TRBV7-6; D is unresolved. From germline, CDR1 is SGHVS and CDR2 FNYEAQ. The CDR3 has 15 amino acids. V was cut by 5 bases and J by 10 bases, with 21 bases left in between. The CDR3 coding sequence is TGTGCCAGCAGCCCACCCGGGGTCCTTAAGGTGACCATATATTTT. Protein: CASSPPGVLKVTIYF.

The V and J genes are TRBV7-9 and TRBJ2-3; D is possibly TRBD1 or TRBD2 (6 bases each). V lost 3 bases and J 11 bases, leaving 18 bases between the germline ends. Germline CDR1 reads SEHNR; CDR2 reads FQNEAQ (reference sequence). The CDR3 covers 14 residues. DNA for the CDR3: TGTGCCAGCAGCTTCGGGGGCCCAAACAATGAGCAGTATTTT. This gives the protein CASSFGGPNNEQYF.

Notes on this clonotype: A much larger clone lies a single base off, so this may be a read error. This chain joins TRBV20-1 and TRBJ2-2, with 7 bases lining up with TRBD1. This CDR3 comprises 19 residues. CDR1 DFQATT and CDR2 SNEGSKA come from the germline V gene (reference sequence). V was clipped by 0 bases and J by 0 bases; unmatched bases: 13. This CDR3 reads CSARDLDRRLPPNTGELFF. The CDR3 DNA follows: TGCAGTGCTAGAGATCTGGACAGGAGGCTGCCTCCGAACACCGGGGAGCTGTTTTTT.

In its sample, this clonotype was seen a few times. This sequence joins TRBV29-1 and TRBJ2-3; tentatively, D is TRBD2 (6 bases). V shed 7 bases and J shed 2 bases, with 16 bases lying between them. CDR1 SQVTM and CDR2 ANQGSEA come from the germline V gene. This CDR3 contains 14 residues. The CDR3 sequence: CSAAGLDATDTQYF. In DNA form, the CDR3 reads TGCAGCGCAGCGGGCCTAGATGCCACAGATACGCAGTATTTT.

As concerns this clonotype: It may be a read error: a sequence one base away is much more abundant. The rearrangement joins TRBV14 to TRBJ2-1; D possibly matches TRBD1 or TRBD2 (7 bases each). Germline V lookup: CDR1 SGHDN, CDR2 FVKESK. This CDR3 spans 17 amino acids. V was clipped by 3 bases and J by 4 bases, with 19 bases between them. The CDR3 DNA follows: TGTGCCAGCAGCCACAGAGGGGGCGGGGGAATGTACAATGAGCAGTTCTTC. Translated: CASSHRGGGGMYNEQFF. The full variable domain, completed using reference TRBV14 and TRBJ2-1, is EAGVTQFPSHSVIEKGQTVTLRCDPISGHDNLYWYRRVMGKEIKFLLHFVKESKQDESGMPNNRFLAERTGGTYSTLKVQPAELEDSGVYFCASSHRGGGGMYNEQFFGPGTRLTVL.

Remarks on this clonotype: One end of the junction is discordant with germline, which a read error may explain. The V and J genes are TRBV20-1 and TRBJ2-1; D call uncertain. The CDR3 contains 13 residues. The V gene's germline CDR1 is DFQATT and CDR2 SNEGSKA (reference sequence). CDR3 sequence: CSARIAGELEVPF. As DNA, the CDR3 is TGCAGTGCTAGAATCGCAGGTGAGCTCGAGGTTCCCTTC.

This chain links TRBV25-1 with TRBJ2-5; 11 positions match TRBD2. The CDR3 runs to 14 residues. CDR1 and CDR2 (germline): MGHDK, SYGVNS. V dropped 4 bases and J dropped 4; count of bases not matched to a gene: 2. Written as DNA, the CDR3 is TGTGCCAGCAGTGCAGGGACTAGCGGAGAGACCCAGTACTTC. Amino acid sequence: CASSAGTSGETQYF.

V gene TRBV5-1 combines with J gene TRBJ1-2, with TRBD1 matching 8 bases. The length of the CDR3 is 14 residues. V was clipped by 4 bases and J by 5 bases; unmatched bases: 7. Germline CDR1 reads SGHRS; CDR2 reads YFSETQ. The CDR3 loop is CASSHSGTGYGYTF. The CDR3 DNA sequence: TGCGCCAGCAGCCACAGCGGGACAGGATATGGCTACACCTTC.

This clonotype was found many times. In DNA, the CDR3 is TGTGCCATCAGTGAGGATTTCGAGACAGTCTTTTACTACACCTTC. Protein sequence: CAISEDFETVFYYTF. The chain uses TRBV10-3 and TRBJ1-2, with D possibly being TRBD1 (5 bases). CDR3 length: 15 amino acids. Germline lookup yields CDR1 ENHRY and CDR2 SYGVKD. With 2 bases removed from V and 10 bases from J, the gap between germline ends came to 20 bases.

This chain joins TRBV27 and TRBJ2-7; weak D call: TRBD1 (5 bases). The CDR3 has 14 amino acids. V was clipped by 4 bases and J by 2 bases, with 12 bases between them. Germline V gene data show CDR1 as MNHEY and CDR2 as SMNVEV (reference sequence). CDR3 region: CASSSAGLPYEQYF. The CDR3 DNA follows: TGTGCCAGCAGTTCTGCAGGGCTTCCCTACGAGCAGTACTTC.

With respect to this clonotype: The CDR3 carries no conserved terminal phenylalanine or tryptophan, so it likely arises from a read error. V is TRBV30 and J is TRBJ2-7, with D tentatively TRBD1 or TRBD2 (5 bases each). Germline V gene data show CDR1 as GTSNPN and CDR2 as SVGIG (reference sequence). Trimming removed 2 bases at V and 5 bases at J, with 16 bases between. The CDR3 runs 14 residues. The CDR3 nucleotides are TGTGCCTGGAGTTATCAGACTCGGGACCACGAGCAGTACTCC. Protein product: CAWSYQTRDHEQYS.

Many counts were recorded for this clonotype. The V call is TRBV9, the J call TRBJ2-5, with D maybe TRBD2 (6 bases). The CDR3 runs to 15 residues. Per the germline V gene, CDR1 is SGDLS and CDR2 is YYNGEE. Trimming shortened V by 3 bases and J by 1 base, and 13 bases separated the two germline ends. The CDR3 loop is CASSEDGSFQETQYF. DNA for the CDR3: TGTGCCAGCAGCGAGGACGGGAGTTTCCAAGAGACCCAGTACTTC.

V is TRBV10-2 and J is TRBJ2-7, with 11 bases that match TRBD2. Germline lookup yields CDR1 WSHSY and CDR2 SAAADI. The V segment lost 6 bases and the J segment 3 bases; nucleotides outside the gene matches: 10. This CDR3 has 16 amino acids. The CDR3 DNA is TGCGCCAGCAGCGCCCGCGGGACTAGCGGATACTACGAGCAGTACTTC. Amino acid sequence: CASSARGTSGYYEQYF.

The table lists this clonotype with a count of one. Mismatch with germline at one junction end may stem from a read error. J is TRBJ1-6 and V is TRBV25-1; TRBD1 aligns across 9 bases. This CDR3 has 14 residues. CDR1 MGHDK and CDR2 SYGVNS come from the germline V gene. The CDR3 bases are TGTACCAGCAGTGGGACAGGGTTCCGTTCACCCCTCCACTTT. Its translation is CTSSGTGFRSPLHF.

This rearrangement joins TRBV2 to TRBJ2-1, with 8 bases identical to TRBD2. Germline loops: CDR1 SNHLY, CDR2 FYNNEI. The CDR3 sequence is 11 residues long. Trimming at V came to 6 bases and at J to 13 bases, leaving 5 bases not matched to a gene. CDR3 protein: CASSTGTSQFF. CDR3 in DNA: TGTGCCAGCAGCACCGGGACTAGTCAGTTCTTC.

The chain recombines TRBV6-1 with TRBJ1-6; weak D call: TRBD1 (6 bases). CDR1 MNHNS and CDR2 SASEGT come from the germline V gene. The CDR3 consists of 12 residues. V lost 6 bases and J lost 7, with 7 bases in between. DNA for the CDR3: TGTGCCAGCAGGACAGGCAATTCACCCCTCCACTTT. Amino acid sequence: CASRTGNSPLHF.

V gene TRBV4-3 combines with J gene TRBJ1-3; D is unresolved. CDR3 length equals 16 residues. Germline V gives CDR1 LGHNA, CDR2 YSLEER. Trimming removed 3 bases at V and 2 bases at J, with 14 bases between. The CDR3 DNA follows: TGCGCCAGCAGCCACCGAATCGGGTTGACTGGAAACACCATATATTTT. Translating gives CASSHRIGLTGNTIYF.

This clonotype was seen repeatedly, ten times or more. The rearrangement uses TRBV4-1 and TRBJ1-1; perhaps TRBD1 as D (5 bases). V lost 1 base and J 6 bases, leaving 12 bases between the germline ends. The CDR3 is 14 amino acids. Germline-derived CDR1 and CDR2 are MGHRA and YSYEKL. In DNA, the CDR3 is TGCGCCAGCAGCCAAGGACAGCCGCAGGCTGAAGCTTTCTTT. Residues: CASSQGQPQAEAFF.

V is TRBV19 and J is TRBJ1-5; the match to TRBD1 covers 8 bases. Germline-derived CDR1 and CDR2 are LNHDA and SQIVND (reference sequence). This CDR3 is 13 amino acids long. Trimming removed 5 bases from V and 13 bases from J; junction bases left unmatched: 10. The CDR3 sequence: CASSGIEQGDQHF. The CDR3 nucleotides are TGTGCCAGTAGTGGAATTGAACAGGGGGATCAGCATTTT.

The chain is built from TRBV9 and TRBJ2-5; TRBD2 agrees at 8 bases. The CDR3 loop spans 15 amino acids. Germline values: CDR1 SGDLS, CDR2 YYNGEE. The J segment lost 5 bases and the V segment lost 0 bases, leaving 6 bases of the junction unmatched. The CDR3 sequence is CASSVDGGGIETQYF. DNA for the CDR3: TGTGCCAGCAGCGTAGATGGCGGGGGGATTGAGACCCAGTACTTC.

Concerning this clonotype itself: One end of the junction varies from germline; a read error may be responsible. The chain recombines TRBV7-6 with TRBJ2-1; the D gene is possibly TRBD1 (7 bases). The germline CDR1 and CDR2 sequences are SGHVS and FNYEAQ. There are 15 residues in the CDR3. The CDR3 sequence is CASSLLGQGGSSPHF. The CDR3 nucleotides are TGTGCCAGCAGTCTCCTCGGGCAGGGGGGTAGTAGCCCGCACTTC. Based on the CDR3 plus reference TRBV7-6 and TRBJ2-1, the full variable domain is GAGVSQSPRYKVTKRGQDVALRCDPISGHVSLYWYRQALGQGPEFLTYFNYEAQQDKSGLPNDRFSAERPEGSISTLTIQRTEQRDSAMYRCASSLLGQGGSSPHFGPGTRLTVL.

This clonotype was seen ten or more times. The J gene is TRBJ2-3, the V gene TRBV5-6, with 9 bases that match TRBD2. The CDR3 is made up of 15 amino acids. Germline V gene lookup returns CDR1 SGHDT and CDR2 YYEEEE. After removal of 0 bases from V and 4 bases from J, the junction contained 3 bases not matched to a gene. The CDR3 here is CASSLVAGGADTQYF. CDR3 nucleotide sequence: TGTGCCAGCAGCTTGGTGGCGGGAGGGGCAGATACGCAGTATTTT. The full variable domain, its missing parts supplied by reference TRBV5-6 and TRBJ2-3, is DAGVTQSPTHLIKTRGQQVTLRCSPKSGHDTVSWYQQALGQGPQFIFQYYEEEERQRGNFPDRFSGHQFPNYSSELNVNALLLGDSALYLCASSLVAGGADTQYFGPGTRLTVL.